Included here is one T cell receptor (beta chain) sequence, with context. This entry comes from a study of blood T cell repertoires in COVID-19. Study summary: The study drew acute and convalescent COVID-19 samples from the United States, Italy and Spain. T cells, B-cell-depleted T cells, or PBMCs supplied cDNA or gDNA.

Under the authors' procedure: By means of reference gene primer amplification, nucleated cell counts were estimated. Measured with immunoSEQ multiplex PCR; TCRdb has only the in-frame clones, and not every one. The V and J calls and clone size come from that table; D and trimming were worked out from the DNA. The repertoire has fewer than 85,000 clones, about four fifths of them found once; the top ten carry around 4.1%. V lost 5 bases and J lost 4, with 12 bases in between. The germline V gene has CDR1 SGHDT and CDR2 YYEEEE. This CDR3 has 13 amino acids. The gene calls are TRBV5-6 and TRBJ1-2; no reliable D call. Sequenced input: peripheral blood. The sequence was collected from a woman aged 55-75 years with acute or convalescent COVID-19. CDR3 protein: CASSPGEGYGYTF. As DNA, the CDR3 is TGTGCCAGCAGTCCCGGCGAGGGCTATGGCTACACCTTC.